Sequencing of this T cell receptor beta chain was carried out in a study of response to subunit inactivated influenza vaccine. The study's findings and limits: That few new T cells are recruited by each seasonal influenza vaccination was the authors' suggestion.

V lost 1 base and J lost 3, with 10 bases in between. Germline-derived CDR1 and CDR2 are SGHAT and FQNNGV. CDR3 length equals 16 residues. TCRdb re-derived calls from the RT-PCR reads in MiXCR, one entry per CDR3 protein. The sample lists a few hundred thousand distinct CDR3 sequences, about 15% seen once, with more than 9.5% in the top ten. With regard to this clonotype: Its cognate antigen is unknown.

Sequenced here: PBMCs from blood, sampled about 11 days after vaccination. The sequence was collected from a man aged 50-60 years who received an inactivated influenza vaccine. The chain is built from TRBV11-2 and TRBJ1-6; D is unclear. The CDR3: CASSLGAVYYNSPLHF. CDR3 sequence (DNA): TGTGCCAGCAGCTTAGGGGCAGTTTACTATAATTCACCCCTCCACTTT.